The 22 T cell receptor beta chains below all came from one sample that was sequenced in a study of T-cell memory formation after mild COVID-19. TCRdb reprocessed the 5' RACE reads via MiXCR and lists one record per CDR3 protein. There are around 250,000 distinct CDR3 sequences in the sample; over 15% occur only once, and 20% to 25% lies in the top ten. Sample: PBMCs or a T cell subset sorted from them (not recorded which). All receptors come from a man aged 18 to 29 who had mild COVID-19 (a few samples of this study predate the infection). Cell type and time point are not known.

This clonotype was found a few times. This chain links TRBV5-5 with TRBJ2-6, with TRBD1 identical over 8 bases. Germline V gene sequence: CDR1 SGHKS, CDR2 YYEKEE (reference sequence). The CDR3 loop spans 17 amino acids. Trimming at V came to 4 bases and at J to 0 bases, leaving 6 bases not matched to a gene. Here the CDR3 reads CASSEGQASSGANVLTF. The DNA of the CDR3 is TGTGCCAGCAGCGAGGGACAGGCTAGCTCTGGGGCCAACGTCCTGACTTTC. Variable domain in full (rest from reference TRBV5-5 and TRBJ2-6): DAGVTQSPTHLIKTRGQQVTLRCSPISGHKSVSWYQQVLGQGPQFIFQYYEKEERGRGNFPDRFSARQFPNYSSELNVNALLLGDSALYLCASSEGQASSGANVLTFGAGSRLTVL.

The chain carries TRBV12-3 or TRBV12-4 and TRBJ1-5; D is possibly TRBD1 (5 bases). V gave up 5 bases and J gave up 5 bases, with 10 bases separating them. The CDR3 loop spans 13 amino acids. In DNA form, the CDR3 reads TGTGCCAGCAGTCTCCAGGGAGATCAGCCCCAGCATTTT. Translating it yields CASSLQGDQPQHF.

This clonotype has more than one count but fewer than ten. The CDR3 DNA follows: TGTGCCAGCAGCCTACAGCCGGGGTTCCAAGAGACCCAGTACTTC. Its protein product is CASSLQPGFQETQYF. The chain employs TRBV7-3 and TRBJ2-5; D may be TRBD2 (5 bases). The V end lost 5 bases, the J end lost 1 base, and 14 bases lay between the germline ends. This CDR3 region has 15 residues. Germline V gives CDR1 SGHTA, CDR2 FQGTGA.

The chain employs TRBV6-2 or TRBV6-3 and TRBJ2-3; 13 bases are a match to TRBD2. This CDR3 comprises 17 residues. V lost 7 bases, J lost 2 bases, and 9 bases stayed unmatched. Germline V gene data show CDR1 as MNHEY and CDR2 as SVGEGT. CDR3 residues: CASTPRTSGGLTDTQYF. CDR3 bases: TGTGCCAGCACGCCCCGGACTAGCGGGGGCCTCACAGATACGCAGTATTTT.

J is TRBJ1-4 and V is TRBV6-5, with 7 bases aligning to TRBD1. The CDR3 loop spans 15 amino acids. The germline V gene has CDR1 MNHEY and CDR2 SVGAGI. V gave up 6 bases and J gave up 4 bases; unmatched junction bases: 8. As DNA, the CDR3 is TGTGCCAGCAGACAACCGGGACAGAATAATGAAAAACTGTTTTTT. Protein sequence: CASRQPGQNNEKLFF.

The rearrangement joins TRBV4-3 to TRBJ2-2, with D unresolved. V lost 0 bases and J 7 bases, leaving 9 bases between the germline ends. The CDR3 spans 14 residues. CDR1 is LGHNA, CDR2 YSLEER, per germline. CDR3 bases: TGCGCCAGCAGCCAAGACGGCCTCGGCGGGGAGCTGTTTTTT. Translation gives CASSQDGLGGELFF.

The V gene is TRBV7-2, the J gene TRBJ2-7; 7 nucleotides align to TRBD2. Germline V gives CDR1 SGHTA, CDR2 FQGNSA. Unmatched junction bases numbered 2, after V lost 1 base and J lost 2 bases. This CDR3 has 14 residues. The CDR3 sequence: CASSLGEGPYEQYF. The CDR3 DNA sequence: TGTGCCAGCAGCTTAGGGGAGGGGCCCTACGAGCAGTACTTC.

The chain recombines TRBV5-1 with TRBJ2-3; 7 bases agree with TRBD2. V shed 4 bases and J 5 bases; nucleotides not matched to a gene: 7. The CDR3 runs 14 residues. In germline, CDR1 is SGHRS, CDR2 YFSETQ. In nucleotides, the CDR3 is TGCGCCAGCAGCCCCGGACTAGAGCGAGATACGCAGTATTTT. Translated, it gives CASSPGLERDTQYF.

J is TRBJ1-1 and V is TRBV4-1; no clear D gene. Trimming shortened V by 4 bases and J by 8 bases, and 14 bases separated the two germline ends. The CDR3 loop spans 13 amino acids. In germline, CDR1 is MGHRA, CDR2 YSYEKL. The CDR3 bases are TGCGCCAGCAGCCCCTGGCCGGTGGGGGAAGCTTTCTTT. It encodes CASSPWPVGEAFF.

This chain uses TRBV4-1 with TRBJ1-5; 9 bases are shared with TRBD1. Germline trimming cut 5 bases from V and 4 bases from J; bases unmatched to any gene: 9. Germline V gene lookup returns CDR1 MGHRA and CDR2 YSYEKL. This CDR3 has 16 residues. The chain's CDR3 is CASSSWGTGWNQPQHF. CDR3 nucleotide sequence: TGCGCCAGCAGCTCATGGGGGACAGGGTGGAATCAGCCCCAGCATTTT.

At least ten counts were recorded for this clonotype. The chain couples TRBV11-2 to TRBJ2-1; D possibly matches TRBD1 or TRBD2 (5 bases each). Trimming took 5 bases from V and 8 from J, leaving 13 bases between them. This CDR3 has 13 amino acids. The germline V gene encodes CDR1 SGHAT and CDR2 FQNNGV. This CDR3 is CASSGQLGDEQFF. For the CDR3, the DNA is TGTGCCAGCAGCGGACAACTAGGAGATGAGCAGTTCTTC.

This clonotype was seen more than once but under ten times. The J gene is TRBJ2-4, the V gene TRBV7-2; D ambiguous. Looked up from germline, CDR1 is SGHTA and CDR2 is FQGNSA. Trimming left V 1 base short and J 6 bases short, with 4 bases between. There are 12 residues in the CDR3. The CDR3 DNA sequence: TGTGCCAGCAGCTTAGGGCGAAACATTCAGTACTTC. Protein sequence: CASSLGRNIQYF.

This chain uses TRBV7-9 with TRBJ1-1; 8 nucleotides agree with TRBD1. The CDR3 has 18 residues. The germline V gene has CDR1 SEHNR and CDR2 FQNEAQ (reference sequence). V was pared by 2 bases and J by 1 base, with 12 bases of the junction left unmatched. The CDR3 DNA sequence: TGTGCCAGCAGCTTAAGGTGGACAGGGCTGAAGGAGAACACTGAAGCTTTCTTT. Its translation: CASSLRWTGLKENTEAFF.

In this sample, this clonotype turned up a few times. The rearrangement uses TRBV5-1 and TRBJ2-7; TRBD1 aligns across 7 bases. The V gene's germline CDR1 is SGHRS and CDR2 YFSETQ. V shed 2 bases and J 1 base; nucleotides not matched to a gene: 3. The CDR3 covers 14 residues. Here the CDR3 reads CASSFPGQSYEQYF. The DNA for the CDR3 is TGCGCCAGCAGCTTCCCGGGACAGTCCTACGAGCAGTACTTC.

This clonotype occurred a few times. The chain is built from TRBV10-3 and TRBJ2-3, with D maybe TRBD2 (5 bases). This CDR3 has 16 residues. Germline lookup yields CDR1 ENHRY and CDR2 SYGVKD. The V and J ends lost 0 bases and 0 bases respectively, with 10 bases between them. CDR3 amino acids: CAISESGAESTDTQYF. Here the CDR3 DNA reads TGTGCCATCAGTGAGTCTGGAGCGGAGAGCACAGATACGCAGTATTTT.

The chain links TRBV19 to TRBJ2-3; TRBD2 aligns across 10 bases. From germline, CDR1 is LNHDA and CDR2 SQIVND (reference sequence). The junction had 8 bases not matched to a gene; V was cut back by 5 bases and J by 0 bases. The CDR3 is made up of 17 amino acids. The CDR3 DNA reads TGTGCCAGTAGTCCTGCTAGCGGGGGAGGCAGCACAGATACGCAGTATTTT. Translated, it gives CASSPASGGGSTDTQYF.

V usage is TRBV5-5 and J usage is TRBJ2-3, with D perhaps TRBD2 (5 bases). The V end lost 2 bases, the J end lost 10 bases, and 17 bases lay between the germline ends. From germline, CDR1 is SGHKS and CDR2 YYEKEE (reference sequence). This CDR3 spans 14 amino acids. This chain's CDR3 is CASSFRPRDSSQYF. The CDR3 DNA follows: TGTGCCAGCAGCTTTAGACCCCGGGATAGCTCGCAGTATTTT. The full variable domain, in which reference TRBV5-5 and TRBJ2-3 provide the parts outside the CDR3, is DAGVTQSPTHLIKTRGQQVTLRCSPISGHKSVSWYQQVLGQGPQFIFQYYEKEERGRGNFPDRFSARQFPNYSSELNVNALLLGDSALYLCASSFRPRDSSQYFGPGTRLTVL.

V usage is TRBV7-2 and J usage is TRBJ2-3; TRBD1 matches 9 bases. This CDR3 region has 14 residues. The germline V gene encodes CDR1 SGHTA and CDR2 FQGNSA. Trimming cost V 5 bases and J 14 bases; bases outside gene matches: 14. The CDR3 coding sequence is TGTGCCAGCAGCCCCGGGACAGGGTGGGCGACCCTGTATTTT. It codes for CASSPGTGWATLYF.

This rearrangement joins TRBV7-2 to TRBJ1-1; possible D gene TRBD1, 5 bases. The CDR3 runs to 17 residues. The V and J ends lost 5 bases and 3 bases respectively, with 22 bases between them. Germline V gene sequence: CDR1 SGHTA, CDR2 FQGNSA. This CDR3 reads CASSVLFIGTRDTEAFF. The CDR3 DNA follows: TGTGCCAGCAGCGTACTCTTCATAGGGACTAGGGACACTGAAGCTTTCTTT.

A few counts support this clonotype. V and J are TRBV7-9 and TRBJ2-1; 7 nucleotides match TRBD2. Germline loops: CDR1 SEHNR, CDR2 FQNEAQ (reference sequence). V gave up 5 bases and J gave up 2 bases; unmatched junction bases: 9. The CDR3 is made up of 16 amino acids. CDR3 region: CASSPPSLAAYNEQFF. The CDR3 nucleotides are TGTGCCAGCAGCCCTCCGAGCCTAGCGGCCTACAATGAGCAGTTCTTC.

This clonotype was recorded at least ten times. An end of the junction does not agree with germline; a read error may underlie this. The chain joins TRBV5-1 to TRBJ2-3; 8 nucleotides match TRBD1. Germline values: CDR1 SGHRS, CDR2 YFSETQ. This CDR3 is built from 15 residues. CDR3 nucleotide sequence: TGTGCCAGCAGCTCCGGACAGGGAGGCACAGATACGCAGTATTTT. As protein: CASSSGQGGTDTQYF. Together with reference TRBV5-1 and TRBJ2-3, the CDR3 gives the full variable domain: KAGVTQTPRYLIKTRGQQVTLSCSPISGHRSVSWYQQTPGQGLQFLFEYFSETQRNKGNFPGRFSGRQFSNSRSEMNVSTLELGDSALYLCASSSGQGGTDTQYFGPGTRLTVL.

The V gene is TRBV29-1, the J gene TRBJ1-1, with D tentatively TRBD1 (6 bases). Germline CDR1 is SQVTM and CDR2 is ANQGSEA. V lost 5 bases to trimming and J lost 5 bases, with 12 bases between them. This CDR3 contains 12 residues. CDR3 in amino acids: CSVLQGGTEAFF. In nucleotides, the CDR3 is TGCAGCGTTCTACAGGGAGGGACTGAAGCTTTCTTT.